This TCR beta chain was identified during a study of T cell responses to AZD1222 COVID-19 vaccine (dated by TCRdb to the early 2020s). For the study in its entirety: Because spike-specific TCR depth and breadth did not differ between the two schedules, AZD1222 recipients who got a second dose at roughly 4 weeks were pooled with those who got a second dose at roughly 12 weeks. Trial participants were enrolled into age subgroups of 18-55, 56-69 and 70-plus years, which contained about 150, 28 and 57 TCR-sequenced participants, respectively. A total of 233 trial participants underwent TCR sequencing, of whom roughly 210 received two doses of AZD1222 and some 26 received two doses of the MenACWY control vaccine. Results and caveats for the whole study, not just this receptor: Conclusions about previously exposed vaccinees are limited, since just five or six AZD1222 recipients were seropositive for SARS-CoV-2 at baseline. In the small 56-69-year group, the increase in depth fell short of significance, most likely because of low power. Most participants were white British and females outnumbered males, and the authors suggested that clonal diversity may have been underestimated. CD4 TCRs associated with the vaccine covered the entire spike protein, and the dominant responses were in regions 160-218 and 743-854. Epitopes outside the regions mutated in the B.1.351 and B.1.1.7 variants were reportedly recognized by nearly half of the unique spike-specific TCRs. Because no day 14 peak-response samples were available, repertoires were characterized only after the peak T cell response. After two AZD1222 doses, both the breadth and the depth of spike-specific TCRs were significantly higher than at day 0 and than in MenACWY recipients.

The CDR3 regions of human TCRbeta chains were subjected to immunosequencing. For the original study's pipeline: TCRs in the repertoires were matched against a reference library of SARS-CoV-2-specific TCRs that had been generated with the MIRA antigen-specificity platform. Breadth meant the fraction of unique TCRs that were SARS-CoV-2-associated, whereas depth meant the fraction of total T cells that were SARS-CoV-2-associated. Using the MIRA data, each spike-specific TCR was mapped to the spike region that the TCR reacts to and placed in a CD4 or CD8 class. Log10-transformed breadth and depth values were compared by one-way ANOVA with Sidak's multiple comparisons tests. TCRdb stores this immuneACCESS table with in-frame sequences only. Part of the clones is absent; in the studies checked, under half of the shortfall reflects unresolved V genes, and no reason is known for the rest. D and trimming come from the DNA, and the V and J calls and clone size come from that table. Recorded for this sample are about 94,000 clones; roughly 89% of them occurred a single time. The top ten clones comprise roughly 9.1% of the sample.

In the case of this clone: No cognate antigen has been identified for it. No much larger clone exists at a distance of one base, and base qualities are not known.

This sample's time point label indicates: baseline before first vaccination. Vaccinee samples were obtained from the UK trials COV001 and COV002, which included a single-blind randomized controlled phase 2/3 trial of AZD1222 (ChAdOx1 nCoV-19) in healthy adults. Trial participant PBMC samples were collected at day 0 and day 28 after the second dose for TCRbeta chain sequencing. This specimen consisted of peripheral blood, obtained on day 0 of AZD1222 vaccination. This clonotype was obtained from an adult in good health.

The sequenced DNA is TGTGCCAGCAGTGAAGGATCCAGGGTTTATGGCTACACCTTC. Its protein product is CASSEGSRVYGYTF. The chain is assembled from TRBV2 and TRBJ1-2; possibly the D gene is TRBD1, per 5 matching bases. Inclusive of the bounding cysteine and phenylalanine, the CDR3 is 14 residues long. The only DNA kept is the CDR3, 42 bases in frame from the first base. The germline V gene gives CDR1 as SNHLY and CDR2 as FYNNEI. Deletion took 1 base off V and 5 bases off J, with a span of 11 bases between the germline ends.